Each of the 28 T cell receptor beta chains below was sequenced from the same sample in a study of T cells in Graves' hyperthyroidism and ophthalmopathy. RNA transcripts provided the source from which TCR beta CDR3 regions were amplified. The HTBI primer set served for first-round RT-PCR of the TCR CDR3. TCRdb recomputed calls from the multiplex PCR reads with MiXCR, one row per CDR3 protein. The table lists 400,000 or so distinct CDR3 sequences, about 14% of them singletons, with 25% to 30% in the top ten. Sequencing was performed on blood. The source of these receptors is a middle-aged man with Graves' ophthalmopathy.

In its sample, this clonotype was seen many times. The rearrangement uses TRBV5-8 and TRBJ2-1; 8 nucleotides match TRBD2. The CDR3 consists of 14 residues. CDR1 is SGHTS, CDR2 YDEGEE, per germline. The ends lost 4 bases at V and 8 bases at J; junction bases unmatched: 8. As DNA, the CDR3 is TGTGCCAGCAGCCTGGGGACTAGTATCGATGAGCAGTTCTTC. It translates to CASSLGTSIDEQFF.

This clonotype was observed at least ten times. The CDR3 DNA reads as TGTGCCAGCAGCTTGGCAGCGGGAGCCTACGAGCAGTACTTC. It yields the protein CASSLAAGAYEQYF. The chain has TRBV5-6 and TRBJ2-7, with TRBD2 matching 8 bases. Germline V gene lookup returns CDR1 SGHDT and CDR2 YYEEEE. V was pared by 0 bases and J by 2 bases, with 1 base of the junction left unmatched. CDR3 size: 14 residues.

This clonotype was recorded many times. The chain carries TRBV11-2 and TRBJ2-1; 7 bases line up with TRBD2. V lost 7 bases, J lost 8 bases, and 8 bases stayed unmatched. The V gene's germline CDR1 is SGHAT and CDR2 FQNNGV. The CDR3 is 13 residues long. In DNA form, the CDR3 reads TGTGCCAGCACCTTTAATCGGGGGGATGAGCAGTTCTTC. It codes for CASTFNRGDEQFF.

In the case of this clonotype: A junction end diverges from the germline sequence, so it may reflect a read error. This chain links TRBV9 with TRBJ2-7; the D gene is possibly TRBD1 (6 bases). The CDR3 runs 13 residues. Germline V gene data show CDR1 as SGDLS and CDR2 as YYNGEE. The CDR3 nucleotides are TGTGCCTGCAGCCGAACAGGGCGCTACGAGCAGTACTTC. Its protein is CACSRTGRYEQYF.

This clonotype was recorded many times. The chain recombines TRBV4-2 with TRBJ2-7; D gene uncertain. Germline lookup yields CDR1 LGHNA and CDR2 YNFKEQ. Trimming pared 0 bases from V and 0 bases from J, leaving 9 bases between. The CDR3 contains 15 residues. The CDR3 loop reads CASSQELGFSYEQYF. CDR3 nucleotide sequence: TGTGCCAGCAGCCAAGAATTAGGGTTCTCCTACGAGCAGTACTTC.

The gene calls are TRBV10-3 and TRBJ2-5; a weak D match, TRBD1 (5 bases). The CDR3 spans 12 residues. The V end lost 3 bases, the J end lost 5 bases, and 7 bases lay between the germline ends. Looked up from germline, CDR1 is ENHRY and CDR2 is SYGVKD. CDR3 region: CAISEPGETQYF. CDR3 in DNA: TGTGCCATCAGTGAACCAGGGGAGACCCAGTACTTC.

This clonotype was counted between two and nine times. The V gene is TRBV24-1, the J gene TRBJ2-5; 12 bases match TRBD2. Per germline, CDR1 KGHDR and CDR2 SFDVKD. The length of the CDR3 is 18 residues. Unmatched junction bases numbered 9, after V lost 0 bases and J lost 5 bases. The CDR3 here is CATSDLGLAGGKGETQYF. CDR3 nucleotide sequence: TGTGCCACCAGTGATTTGGGGCTAGCGGGAGGGAAAGGGGAGACCCAGTACTTC.

This clonotype was seen repeatedly, ten times or more. The chain joins TRBV12-3 or TRBV12-4 to TRBJ2-1; maybe TRBD1 (6 bases). With 7 bases removed from V and 1 base from J, the gap between germline ends came to 11 bases. The CDR3 is made up of 14 amino acids. The CDR3 sequence: CASNFDRSYNEQFF. The CDR3 bases are TGTGCCAGCAACTTCGACAGGTCCTACAATGAGCAGTTCTTC.

The table lists this clonotype with many counts. This chain links TRBV28 with TRBJ2-3; D unresolved. V was cut by 6 bases and J by 1 base, with 14 bases left in between. The CDR3 is 15 residues long. CDR1 and CDR2 (germline): MDHEN, SYDVKM. CDR3 residues: CASSQTSLGTDTQYF. The CDR3 region has the DNA TGTGCCAGCAGCCAGACATCCCTCGGCACAGATACGCAGTATTTT.

This clonotype was observed at least ten times. The chain employs TRBV10-3 and TRBJ2-1; 13 bases are a match to TRBD2. The CDR3 contains 16 residues. With 4 bases clipped from V and 8 bases from J, the junction kept 8 bases outside the gene matches. CDR1 and CDR2 from the germline V gene are ENHRY and SYGVKD. CDR3 sequence: CAISGRTSGSGDEQFF. In DNA form, the CDR3 reads TGTGCCATCAGTGGCCGGACTAGCGGGAGTGGGGATGAGCAGTTCTTC.

This chain links TRBV14 with TRBJ1-2, with unresolved D. Per the germline V gene, CDR1 is SGHDN and CDR2 is FVKESK. The CDR3 sequence is 13 residues long. The ends were cut back, 2 bases at V and 2 bases at J, with 6 bases in the middle. In DNA form, the CDR3 reads TGTGCCAGCAGCCAACAACAGAACTATGGCTACACCTTC. Its protein is CASSQQQNYGYTF.

There are a few counts of this clonotype. The chain carries TRBV27 and TRBJ2-1; 12 bases map to TRBD2. Germline CDR1 MNHEY, CDR2 SMNVEV (reference sequence). This CDR3 spans 16 amino acids. J gave up 7 bases and V 4 bases, and 8 bases lay outside the gene matches. The CDR3 loop is CASSSSGRGSLNEQFF. The CDR3 DNA reads TGTGCCAGCAGTTCTAGCGGGAGGGGGTCATTGAATGAGCAGTTCTTC.

This clonotype appeared a few times. The gene calls are TRBV10-2 and TRBJ2-7; the D gene is possibly TRBD2 (6 bases). The V gene lost 5 bases and the J gene lost 2 bases, with 10 bases spanning the gap. This CDR3 region has 13 residues. Germline V lookup: CDR1 WSHSY, CDR2 SAAADI. DNA for the CDR3: TGCGCCAGCAGTCGGCGGGACGCCTACGAGCAGTACTTC. The encoded protein is CASSRRDAYEQYF.

Concerning this clonotype: It may be a read error: a sequence one base away is much more abundant. The rearrangement links TRBV30 to TRBJ2-1, with TRBD2 matching 11 bases. Germline lookup yields CDR1 GTSNPN and CDR2 SVGIG (reference sequence). V gave up 5 bases and J gave up 5 bases; unmatched junction bases: 5. This CDR3 has 14 amino acids. CDR3 loop: CAWVIAGGNNEQFF. The CDR3 DNA is TGTGCCTGGGTCATAGCGGGAGGGAACAATGAGCAGTTCTTC.

This clonotype was seen ten or more times. V gene TRBV30 combines with J gene TRBJ2-7, with 11 bases fitting TRBD2. CDR1 is GTSNPN and CDR2 is SVGIG in the germline V gene (reference sequence). V lost 3 bases to trimming and J lost 2 bases; unmatched junction nucleotides: 3. The CDR3 is 14 residues long. CDR3 nucleotide sequence: TGTGCCTGGAGCAGACTAGCGGGGACCTACGAGCAGTACTTC. Protein sequence: CAWSRLAGTYEQYF. The variable domain in full, completed from reference TRBV30 and TRBJ2-7, reads SQTIHQWPATLVQPVGSPLSLECTVEGTSNPNLYWYRQAAGRGLQLLFYSVGIGQISSEVPQNLSASRPQDRQFILSSKKLLLSDSGFYLCAWSRLAGTYEQYFGPGTRLTVT.

This clonotype was seen repeatedly, ten times or more. In DNA, the CDR3 is TGTGCCAGCTCCCCTGCGACTAGCGGCTCCTACAATGAGCAGTTCTTC. Translating gives CASSPATSGSYNEQFF. The V gene is TRBV18, the J gene TRBJ2-1; 9 bases are shared with TRBD2. Germline CDR1 reads KGHSH; CDR2 reads LQKENI. The CDR3 consists of 16 residues. Trimming took 6 bases from V and 0 from J; bases not matched to a gene: 6.

The V gene is TRBV12-3 or TRBV12-4, the J gene TRBJ1-2; a possible D gene is TRBD1 (5 bases). Deletions cut 3 bases from V and 7 bases from J, with 12 bases between. The CDR3 sequence is 13 residues long. In nucleotides, the CDR3 is TGTGCCAGCAGTTTGGGACGAGACGGTGGCTACACCTTC. Translated: CASSLGRDGGYTF.

Turning to this clonotype: One base away lies a much larger clone, so this may be a sequencing read error. The rearrangement uses TRBV5-8 and TRBJ1-3; D ambiguous. The length of the CDR3 is 15 residues. Germline V gene sequence: CDR1 SGHTS, CDR2 YDEGEE. The DNA of the CDR3 is TGTGCCAGCAGCTTGGCGGGGAACTCTGGAAACACCTTATATTTT. Translating gives CASSLAGNSGNTLYF.

The rearrangement joins TRBV6-2 or TRBV6-3 to TRBJ2-1; D unresolved. This CDR3 spans 14 amino acids. V was cut by 10 bases and J by 3 bases, with 16 bases left in between. Germline CDR1 reads MNHEY; CDR2 reads SVGEGT. CDR3 bases: TGTGCCACCAGGAATGGGGTCCTCTACAATGAGCAGTTCTTC. Its translation: CATRNGVLYNEQFF.

The CDR3 nucleotides read TGCAGTGCTTCGCGGGGACAGGGGAGAGAAGGCTACACCTTC. Translated: CSASRGQGREGYTF. The chain joins TRBV20-1 to TRBJ1-2, with 10 bases matching TRBD1. Per germline, CDR1 DFQATT and CDR2 SNEGSKA (reference sequence). V was clipped by 5 bases and J by 8 bases; unmatched bases: 11. There are 14 residues in the CDR3.

In its sample, this clonotype was seen many times. The chain couples TRBV20-1 to TRBJ2-3, with TRBD2 matching 14 bases. This CDR3 is built from 16 residues. V shed 6 bases, J shed 4 bases, and the junction held 9 bases outside the gene matches. Germline V CDR1 and CDR2: DFQATT, SNEGSKA (reference sequence). The chain's CDR3 is CSANNPTSGRADTQYF. Written as DNA, the CDR3 is TGCAGTGCGAACAACCCGACTAGCGGGAGGGCAGATACGCAGTATTTT.

There are a few counts of this clonotype. The V call is TRBV6-6, the J call TRBJ1-1; no firm D call. CDR1 and CDR2 from the germline V gene are MNHNY and SVGAGI (reference sequence). V lost 0 bases and J 1 base, leaving 15 bases between the germline ends. The CDR3 has 17 residues. In DNA, the CDR3 is TGTGCCAGCAGTTACTCGATTCGTTCAGTTGGGAACACTGAAGCTTTCTTT. Protein: CASSYSIRSVGNTEAFF.

A few counts support this clonotype. The chain is built from TRBV5-6 and TRBJ2-1; D unresolved. V lost 1 base, J lost 5 bases, and 7 bases lay in between. The germline CDR1 and CDR2 sequences are SGHDT and YYEEEE. The CDR3 has 13 residues. CDR3 in amino acids: CASSLPKNNEQFF. The CDR3 region has the DNA TGTGCCAGCAGCTTGCCCAAGAACAATGAGCAGTTCTTC.

This clonotype was counted ten times or more. V usage is TRBV11-2 and J usage is TRBJ2-2, with D unclear. This CDR3 has 12 residues. The germline V gene has CDR1 SGHAT and CDR2 FQNNGV. V shed 5 bases and J shed 2 bases, with 3 bases lying between them. CDR3 DNA: TGTGCCAGCAGCGCTAACACCGGGGAGCTGTTTTTT. This translates into CASSANTGELFF.

The table lists this clonotype with many counts. The chain recombines TRBV6-1 with TRBJ2-7; 10 bases fit TRBD1. V lost 7 bases and J lost 3; bases outside the gene matches: 6. Germline CDR1 is MNHNS and CDR2 is SASEGT. The CDR3 spans 14 residues. The CDR3 DNA reads as TGTGCCAGCATGCCGGGACAGGGGCACTACGAGCAGTACTTC. It translates to CASMPGQGHYEQYF.

The genes are TRBV7-2 and TRBJ2-1, with D tentatively TRBD2 (5 bases). V lost 2 bases and J lost 8, with 13 bases in between. The CDR3 is 14 amino acids. CDR1 is SGHTA and CDR2 is FQGNSA in the germline V gene. This chain's CDR3 is CASSLLRVGDEQFF. The CDR3 DNA reads as TGTGCCAGCAGCTTATTACGGGTCGGGGATGAGCAGTTCTTC. Supplemented by reference TRBV7-2 and TRBJ2-1, the full variable domain reads GAGVSQSPSNKVTEKGKDVELRCDPISGHTALYWYRQSLGQGLEFLIYFQGNSAPDKSGLPSDRFSAERTGGSVSTLTIQRTQQEDSAVYLCASSLLRVGDEQFFGPGTRLTVL.

Concerning this clonotype: One base away lies a much larger clone, so this may be a sequencing read error. The chain joins TRBV19 to TRBJ1-1, with D possibly TRBD1 on 6 matching bases. Germline values: CDR1 LNHDA, CDR2 SQIVND (reference sequence). The V gene lost 7 bases and the J gene lost 4 bases, with 13 bases spanning the gap. The CDR3 contains 13 residues. The CDR3 DNA reads TGTGCCAGTACCCTCGGGGGCTGCACTGAAGCTTTCTTT. It translates to CASTLGGCTEAFF.

The rearrangement joins TRBV6-4 to TRBJ1-6, with D uncertain. Per the germline V gene, CDR1 is MRHNA and CDR2 is SNTAGT. V was shortened by 5 bases and J by 8 bases, with 10 bases between the two germline ends. The CDR3 consists of 13 residues. CDR3 nucleotide sequence: TGTGCCAGCAGTCACCGTTCTGATTCACCCCTCCACTTT. It codes for CASSHRSDSPLHF.